This T cell receptor beta chain was sequenced during a study of identical twins. General study findings and limits: Models underpredicted monozygotic twin sharing of out-of-frame TCR alpha. Twins' surplus sharing was weaker for beta out-of-frame sequences.

TCRdb re-called the 5' RACE reads through MiXCR, storing one row per CDR3 protein. This sample has roughly 1.6 million distinct CDR3 sequences; 25% to 35% occur once, and the top ten carry about 0.27%. In regard to this clonotype: Its antigen is as yet unknown.

The receptor's source is a newborn girl in good health. Sequencing was performed on cord blood.

The CDR3 protein is CAWRASGGRGYTF. The CDR3 DNA reads as TGTGCCTGGAGGGCATCGGGGGGCCGGGGCTACACCTTC. This sequence joins TRBV30 and TRBJ1-2; weak D call: TRBD1 (6 bases). The CDR3 has 13 residues. The V gene lost 3 bases and the J gene lost 8 bases, with 16 bases spanning the gap. Looked up from germline, CDR1 is GTSNPN and CDR2 is SVGIG (reference sequence). Variable domain in full (rest from reference TRBV30 and TRBJ1-2): SQTIHQWPATLVQPVGSPLSLECTVEGTSNPNLYWYRQAAGRGLQLLFYSVGIGQISSEVPQNLSASRPQDRQFILSSKKLLLSDSGFYLCAWRASGGRGYTFGSGTRLTVV.